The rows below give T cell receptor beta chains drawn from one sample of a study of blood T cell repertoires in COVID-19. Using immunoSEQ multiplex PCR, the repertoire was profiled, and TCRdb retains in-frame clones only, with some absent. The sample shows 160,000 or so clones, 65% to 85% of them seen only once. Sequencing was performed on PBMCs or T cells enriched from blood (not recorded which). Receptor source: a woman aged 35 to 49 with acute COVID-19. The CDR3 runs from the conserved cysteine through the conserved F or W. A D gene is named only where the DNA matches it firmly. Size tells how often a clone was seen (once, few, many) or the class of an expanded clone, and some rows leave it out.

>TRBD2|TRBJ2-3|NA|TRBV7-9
TGTGCCAGCAGCTTTCTAGCGGGTGGGGATACGCAGTATTTT
CASSFLAGGDTQYF
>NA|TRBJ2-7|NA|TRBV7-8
TGTGCCAGCAGCTTAGAGGCAGGGGCCAACTACGAGCAGTACTTC
CASSLEAGANYEQYF
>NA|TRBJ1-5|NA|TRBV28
TGTGCCAGCGGTAGGGCAGGGGGCAATCAGCCCCAGCATTTT
CASGRAGGNQPQHF
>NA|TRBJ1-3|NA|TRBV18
TGTGCCAGCTCCACTGGGGCGCCGAGGACCACCATATATTTT
CASSTGAPRTTIYF
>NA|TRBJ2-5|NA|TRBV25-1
TGTGCCAGCAGTGCCATACAGGGGACCCAGTACTTC
CASSAIQGTQYF
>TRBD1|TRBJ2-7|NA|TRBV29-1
TGCAGCGTTGTGGACGACAGGGGCTACGAGCAGTACTTC
CSVVDDRGYEQYF
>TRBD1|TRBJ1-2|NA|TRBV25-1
TGTGCCAGCAGCGACAGGGGGCCGTCTTATGGCTACACCTTC
CASSDRGPSYGYTF
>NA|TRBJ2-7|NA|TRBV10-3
TGTGCCATCAGTAGCGGAACCTACGAGCAGTACTTC
CAISSGTYEQYF
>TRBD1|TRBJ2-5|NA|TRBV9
TGTGCCAGCAGCTTCGGGACAGTACAAGAGACCCAGTACTTC
CASSFGTVQETQYF
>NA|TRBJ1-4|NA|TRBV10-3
TGTGCCACAGGGGAACAGGCCGGGAATGAAAAACTGTTTTTT
CATGEQAGNEKLFF
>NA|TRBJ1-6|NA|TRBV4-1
TGCGCCAGCAGCCAAGATAGTGGCAGGAATTCACCCCTCCACTTT
CASSQDSGRNSPLHF
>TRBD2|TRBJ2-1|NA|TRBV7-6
TGTGCCAGCAGCTTAGGCGGGAGTCGGAATGAGCAGTTCTTC
CASSLGGSRNEQFF
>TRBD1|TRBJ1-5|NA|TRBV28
TGTGCCAGCATCGAAAGACAGGGTAGCAATCAGCCCCAGCATTTT
CASIERQGSNQPQHF
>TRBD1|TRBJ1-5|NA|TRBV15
TGTGCCACCAGCAGAGAAGGGGGACAGATCCAGCATTTT
CATSREGGQIQHF
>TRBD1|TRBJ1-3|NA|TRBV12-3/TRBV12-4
TGTGCCAGCAACAGGGGAACGGGAAACACCATATATTTT
CASNRGTGNTIYF
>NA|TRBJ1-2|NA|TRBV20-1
TGCAGTGCTAAAGACCTCTATGGCTACACCTTC
CSAKDLYGYTF
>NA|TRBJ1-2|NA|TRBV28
TGTGCCAGCAGTTTCGGGGGGCTAGCTAACTATGGCTACACCTTC
CASSFGGLANYGYTF
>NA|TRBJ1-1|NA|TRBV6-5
TGTGCCAGCAGTTACTCAGAGGCTGAAGCTTTCTTT
CASSYSEAEAFF
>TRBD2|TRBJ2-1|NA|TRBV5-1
TGCGCCAGCGGGGGAGGGCTTGAGCAGTTCTTC
CASGGGLEQFF
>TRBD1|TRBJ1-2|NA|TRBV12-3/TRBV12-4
TGTGCCAGCAGTAGCGGACAGGGGGGCTACACCTTC
CASSSGQGGYTF
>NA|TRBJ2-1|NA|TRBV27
TGTGCCAGCAGTTTACAGGGTTTCGCCAATGAGCAGTTCTTC
CASSLQGFANEQFF
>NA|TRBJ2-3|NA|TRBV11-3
TGTGCCAGCAGCTTAGATCCGGCGGGCGAGAAGACAGATACGCAGTATTTT
CASSLDPAGEKTDTQYF
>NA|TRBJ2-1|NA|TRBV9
TGTGCCAGCAGCGTCTGGCGGACATACAATGAGCAGTTCTTC
CASSVWRTYNEQFF
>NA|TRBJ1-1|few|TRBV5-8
TGTGCCAGCAGTCTGGAGTCGAACACTGAAGCTTTCTTT
CASSLESNTEAFF
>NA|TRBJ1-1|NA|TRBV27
TGTGCCAGCAGTCCACATGGGCGAGCTGAAGCTTTCTTT
CASSPHGRAEAFF
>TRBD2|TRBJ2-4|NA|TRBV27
TGTGCCAGCAGTTCAGGGCTAGCGGGAAATGATGTCGGCAAAAACATTCAGTACTTC
CASSSGLAGNDVGKNIQYF
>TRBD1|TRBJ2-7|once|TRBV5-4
TGTGCCAGCAGCTTGACAGGGGGAAGCTCCTACGAGCAGTACTTC
CASSLTGGSSYEQYF
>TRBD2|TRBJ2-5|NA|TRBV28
TGTGCCAGCAGCGCTGGACTAGCGGGAGCAGAGACCCAGTACTTC
CASSAGLAGAETQYF
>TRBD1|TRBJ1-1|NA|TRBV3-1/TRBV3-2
TGTGCCAGCAGCCAAGTCTTTGGGACAGTGAACACTGAAGCTTTCTTT
CASSQVFGTVNTEAFF
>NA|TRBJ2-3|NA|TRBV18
TGTGCCAGCTCACCCCCTTCTAGCACAGATACGCAGTATTTT
CASSPPSSTDTQYF
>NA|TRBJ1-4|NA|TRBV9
TGTGCCAGTAGTATCGGACAGACTAATGAAAAACTGTTTTTT
CASSIGQTNEKLFF
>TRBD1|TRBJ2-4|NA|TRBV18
TGTGCCAGCTCACCACTACAGGGGGTAAACATTCAGTACTTC
CASSPLQGVNIQYF
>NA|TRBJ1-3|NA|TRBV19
TGTGCCGTCCGGGACTGGAGCTTCTCTGGAAACACCATATATTTT
CAVRDWSFSGNTIYF
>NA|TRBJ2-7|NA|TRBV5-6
TGTGCCAGCAGCTGGGGGCAGGCGGCCTACGAGCAGTACTTC
CASSWGQAAYEQYF
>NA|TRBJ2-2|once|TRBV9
TGTGCCAGCAGCGACTCAGCGGCCGGGGAGCTGTTTTTT
CASSDSAAGELFF
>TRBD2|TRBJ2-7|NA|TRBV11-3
TGTGCCAGCAGCCGCACTAGCGGGTACGAGCAGTACTTC
CASSRTSGYEQYF
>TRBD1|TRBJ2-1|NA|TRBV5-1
TGCGCCAGCAGTTTCCCATTCAACGGGACAGGGCGGACCGGGAAGCCAGACAATGAGCAGTTCTTC
CASSFPFNGTGRTGKPDNEQFF
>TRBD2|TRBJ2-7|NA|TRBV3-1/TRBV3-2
TGTGCCAGCAGCCCCGGGACTAGCGCCTACGAGCAGTACTTC
CASSPGTSAYEQYF
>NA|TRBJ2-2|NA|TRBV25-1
TGTGCCAGCAGTGACCCCAGGTTCACCGGGGAGCTGTTTTTT
CASSDPRFTGELFF
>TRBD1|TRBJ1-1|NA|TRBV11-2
TGTGCCAGCAGCTCCGGACAGGTGAGAAACACTGAAGCTTTCTTT
CASSSGQVRNTEAFF
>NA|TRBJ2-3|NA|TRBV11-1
TGTGCCAGCAGCCCATCGGTCACAGATACGCAGTATTTT
CASSPSVTDTQYF
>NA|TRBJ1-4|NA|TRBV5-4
TGTGCCAGCAGCTTGGAGGCCGGGTTAGGTGAAAAACTGTTTTTT
CASSLEAGLGEKLFF
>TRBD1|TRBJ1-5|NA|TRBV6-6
TGTGCCAGCAGCCAGACAGGGGTATATAGCAATCAGCCCCAGCATTTT
CASSQTGVYSNQPQHF
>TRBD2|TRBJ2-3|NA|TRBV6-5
TGTGCCAGCAGTTACCTAGCGGGAGGCACAGATACGCAGTATTTT
CASSYLAGGTDTQYF
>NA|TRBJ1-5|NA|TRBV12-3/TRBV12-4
TGTGCCAGCAGTTTTGACAGAAATCAGCCCCAGCATTTT
CASSFDRNQPQHF
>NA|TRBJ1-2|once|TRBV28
TGTGCCAGCAGTTTTTCGGGGTATGGCTACACCTTC
CASSFSGYGYTF